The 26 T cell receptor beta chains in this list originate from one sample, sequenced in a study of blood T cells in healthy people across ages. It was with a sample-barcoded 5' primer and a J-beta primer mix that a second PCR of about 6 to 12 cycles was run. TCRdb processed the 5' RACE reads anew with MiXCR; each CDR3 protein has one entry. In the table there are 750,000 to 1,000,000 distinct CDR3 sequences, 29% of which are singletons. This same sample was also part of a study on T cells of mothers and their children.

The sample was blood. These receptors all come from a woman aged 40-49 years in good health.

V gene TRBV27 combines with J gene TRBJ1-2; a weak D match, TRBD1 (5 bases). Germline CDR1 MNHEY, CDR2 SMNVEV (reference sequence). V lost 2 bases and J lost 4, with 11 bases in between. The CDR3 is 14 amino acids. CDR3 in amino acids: CASSLQGPGYGYTF. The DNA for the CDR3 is TGTGCCAGCAGTTTACAGGGTCCGGGCTATGGCTACACCTTC.

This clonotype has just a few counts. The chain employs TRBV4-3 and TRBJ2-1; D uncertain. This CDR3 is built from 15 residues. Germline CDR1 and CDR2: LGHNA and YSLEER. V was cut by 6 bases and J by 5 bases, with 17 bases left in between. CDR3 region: CASSETRFTHNEQFF. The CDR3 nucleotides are TGCGCCAGCAGTGAAACCCGTTTCACCCACAATGAGCAGTTCTTC.

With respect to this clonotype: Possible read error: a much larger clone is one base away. The CDR3: CASSQDGNMQFF. The CDR3 bases are TGCGCCAGCAGCCAAGACGGGAACATGCAGTTCTTC. This chain uses TRBV4-1 with TRBJ2-1; D possibly corresponds to TRBD2 (5 bases). The V gene's germline CDR1 is MGHRA and CDR2 YSYEKL. The CDR3 spans 12 residues. The V end was cut by 0 bases, the J end by 12 bases, with 9 bases between.

The CDR3 sequence is CASGGGWWGDSNQPQHF. Here the CDR3 DNA reads TGTGCCAGCGGGGGGGGCTGGTGGGGAGATAGCAATCAGCCCCAGCATTTT. This chain connects TRBV2 to TRBJ1-5, with a weak D call TRBD1 (6 bases). Germline V lookup: CDR1 SNHLY, CDR2 FYNNEI. CDR3 length: 17 amino acids. V was cut by 8 bases and J by 0 bases, with 20 bases left in between.

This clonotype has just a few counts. The CDR3: CASSLRLGGLFETQYF. The CDR3, as DNA: TGTGCCAGCAGCTTACGTTTGGGGGGGCTATTCGAGACCCAGTACTTC. This chain joins TRBV7-2 and TRBJ2-5; D perhaps matches TRBD2 (7 bases). The germline V gene has CDR1 SGHTA and CDR2 FQGNSA. V lost 2 bases and J 5 bases, leaving 18 bases between the germline ends. This CDR3 spans 16 amino acids.

The DNA for the CDR3 is TGTGCCAGCAGTTGCAGTTGGAACACTGAAGCTTTCTTT. Protein: CASSCSWNTEAFF. The J gene is TRBJ1-1, the V gene TRBV28; D uncertain. The germline V gene has CDR1 MDHEN and CDR2 SYDVKM. The germline V and J ends were trimmed by 4 bases and 1 base, with 7 bases remaining between them. CDR3 size: 13 residues.

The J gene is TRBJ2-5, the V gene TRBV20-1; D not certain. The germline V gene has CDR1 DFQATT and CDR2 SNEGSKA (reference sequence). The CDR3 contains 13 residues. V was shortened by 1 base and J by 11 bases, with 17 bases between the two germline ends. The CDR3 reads CSARGPTIDEQYF. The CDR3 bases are TGCAGTGCTAGAGGCCCTACTATTGATGAGCAGTACTTC.

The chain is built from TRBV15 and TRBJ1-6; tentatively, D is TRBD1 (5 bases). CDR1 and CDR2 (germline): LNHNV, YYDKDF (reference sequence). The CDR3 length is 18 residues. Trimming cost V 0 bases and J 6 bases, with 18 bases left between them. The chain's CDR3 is CATSRDRGLRTTNSPLHF. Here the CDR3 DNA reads TGTGCCACCAGCAGAGATAGGGGACTCCGGACCACTAATTCACCCCTCCACTTT.

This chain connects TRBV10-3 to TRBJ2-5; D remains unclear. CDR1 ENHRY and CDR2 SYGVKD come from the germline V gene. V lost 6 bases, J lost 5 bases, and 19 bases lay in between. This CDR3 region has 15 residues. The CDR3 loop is CAISPRDKGAETQYF. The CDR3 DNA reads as TGTGCCATCAGCCCTCGAGATAAGGGCGCGGAGACCCAGTACTTC.

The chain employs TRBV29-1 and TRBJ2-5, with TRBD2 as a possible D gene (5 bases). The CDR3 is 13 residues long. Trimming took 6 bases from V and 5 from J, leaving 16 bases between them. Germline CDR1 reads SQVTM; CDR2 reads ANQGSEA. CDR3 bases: TGCAGCGTCAACGGGGTCCCCCAGGAGACCCAGTACTTC. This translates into CSVNGVPQETQYF.

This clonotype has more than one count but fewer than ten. CDR3 loop: CASSLTGSGITEAFF. The DNA for the CDR3 is TGTGCCAGCAGCTTAACAGGGTCGGGAATCACTGAAGCTTTCTTT. The chain recombines TRBV7-2 with TRBJ1-1, with D possibly TRBD1 on 6 matching bases. V gave up 2 bases and J gave up 4 bases, with 14 bases separating them. Germline CDR1 SGHTA, CDR2 FQGNSA. CDR3 length: 15 residues.

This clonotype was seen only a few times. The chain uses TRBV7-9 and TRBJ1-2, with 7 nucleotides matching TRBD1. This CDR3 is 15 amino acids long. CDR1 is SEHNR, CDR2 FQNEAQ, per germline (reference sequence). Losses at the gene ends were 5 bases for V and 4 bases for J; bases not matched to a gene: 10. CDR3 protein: CASSPGGQNTYGYTF. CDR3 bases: TGTGCCAGCAGCCCGGGGGGACAGAATACCTATGGCTACACCTTC.

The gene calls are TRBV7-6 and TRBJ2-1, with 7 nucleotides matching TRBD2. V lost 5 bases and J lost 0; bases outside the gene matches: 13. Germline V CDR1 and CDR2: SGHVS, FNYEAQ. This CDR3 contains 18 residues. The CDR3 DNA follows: TGTGCCAGCAGCGTTAGGGCTGGCGGGGGAGTCTCCTACAATGAGCAGTTCTTC. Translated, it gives CASSVRAGGGVSYNEQFF.

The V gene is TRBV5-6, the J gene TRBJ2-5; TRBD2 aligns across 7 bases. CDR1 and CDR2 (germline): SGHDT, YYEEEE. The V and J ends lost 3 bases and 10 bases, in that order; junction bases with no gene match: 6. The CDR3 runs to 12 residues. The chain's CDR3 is CASSSAGVGQYF. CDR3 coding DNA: TGTGCCAGCAGCTCGGCGGGAGTCGGCCAGTACTTC.

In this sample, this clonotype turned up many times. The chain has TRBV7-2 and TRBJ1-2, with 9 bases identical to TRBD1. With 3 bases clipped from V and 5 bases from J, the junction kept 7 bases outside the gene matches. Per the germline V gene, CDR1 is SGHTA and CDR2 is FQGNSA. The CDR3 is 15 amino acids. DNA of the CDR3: TGTGCCAGCAGCTTGACAGGGGGAGGAGCGTATGGCTACACCTTC. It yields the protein CASSLTGGGAYGYTF.

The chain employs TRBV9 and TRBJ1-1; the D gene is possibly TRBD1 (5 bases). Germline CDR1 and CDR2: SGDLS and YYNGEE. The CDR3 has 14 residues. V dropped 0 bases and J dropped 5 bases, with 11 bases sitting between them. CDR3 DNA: TGTGCCAGCAGCGTAGACGGGGGAGGGACTGAAGCTTTCTTT. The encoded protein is CASSVDGGGTEAFF.

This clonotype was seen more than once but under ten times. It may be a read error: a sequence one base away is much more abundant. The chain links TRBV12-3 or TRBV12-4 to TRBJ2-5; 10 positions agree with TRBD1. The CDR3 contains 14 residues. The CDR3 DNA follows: TGTGCCAGCAGAACGGGACAGGGGCAAGAGGCCCAGTACTTC. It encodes CASRTGQGQEAQYF.

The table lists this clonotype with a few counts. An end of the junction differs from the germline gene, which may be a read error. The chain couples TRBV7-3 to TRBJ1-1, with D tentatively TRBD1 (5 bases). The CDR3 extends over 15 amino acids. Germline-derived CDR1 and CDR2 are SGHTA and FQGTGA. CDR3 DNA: TGCGCCAGCAGCTTATTACCGGGGGTTAACACTGAAGCTTTCTTT. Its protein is CASSLLPGVNTEAFF.

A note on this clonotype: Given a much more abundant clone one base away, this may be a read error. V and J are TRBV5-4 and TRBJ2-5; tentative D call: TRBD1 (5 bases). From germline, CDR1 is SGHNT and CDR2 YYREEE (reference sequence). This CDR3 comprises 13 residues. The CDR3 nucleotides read TGTGCCAGCAGCCCACAGGCCCAAGAGACCCGGTACTTC. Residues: CASSPQAQETRYF.

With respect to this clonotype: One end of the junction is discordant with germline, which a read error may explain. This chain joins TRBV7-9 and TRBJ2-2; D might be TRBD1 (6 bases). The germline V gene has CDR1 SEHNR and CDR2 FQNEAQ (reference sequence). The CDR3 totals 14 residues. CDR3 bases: TGTGCCAGCAGCAAACAGGGTCACACCGGGGAGCGGTTTTTT. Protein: CASSKQGHTGERFF.

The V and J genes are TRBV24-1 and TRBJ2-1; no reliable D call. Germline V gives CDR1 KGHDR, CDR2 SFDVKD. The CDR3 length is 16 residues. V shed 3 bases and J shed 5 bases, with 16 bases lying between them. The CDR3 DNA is TGTGCCACCAGTGATCTCTTCCGGGCAGGTAACAATGAGCAGTTCTTC. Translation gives CATSDLFRAGNNEQFF.

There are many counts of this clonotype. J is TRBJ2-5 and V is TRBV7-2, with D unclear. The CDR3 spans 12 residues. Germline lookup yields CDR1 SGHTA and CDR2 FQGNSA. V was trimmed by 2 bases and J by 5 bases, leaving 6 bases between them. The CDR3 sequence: CASSLQSETQYF. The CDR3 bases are TGTGCCAGCAGCTTACAGTCGGAGACCCAGTACTTC.

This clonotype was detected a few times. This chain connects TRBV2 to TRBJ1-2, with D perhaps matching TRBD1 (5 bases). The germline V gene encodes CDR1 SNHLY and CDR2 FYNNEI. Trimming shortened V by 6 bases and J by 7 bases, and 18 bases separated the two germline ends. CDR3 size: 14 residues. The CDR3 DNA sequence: TGTGCCAGCAGCGAACGGCGGGGCCGGAGTGGCTACACCTTC. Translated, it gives CASSERRGRSGYTF.

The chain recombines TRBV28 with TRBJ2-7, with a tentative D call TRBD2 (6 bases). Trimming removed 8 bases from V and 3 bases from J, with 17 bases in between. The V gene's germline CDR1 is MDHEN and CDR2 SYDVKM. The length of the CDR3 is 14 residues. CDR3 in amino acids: CASCYPGGNYEQYF. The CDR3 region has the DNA TGTGCCAGCTGCTACCCCGGAGGGAACTACGAGCAGTACTTC.

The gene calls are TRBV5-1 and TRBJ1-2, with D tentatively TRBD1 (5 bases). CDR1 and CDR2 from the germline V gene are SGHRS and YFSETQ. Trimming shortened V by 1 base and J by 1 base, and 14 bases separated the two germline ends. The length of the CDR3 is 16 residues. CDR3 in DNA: TGCGCCAGCAGCTTGATAGGGCGACAGAATAACTATGGCTACACCTTC. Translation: CASSLIGRQNNYGYTF. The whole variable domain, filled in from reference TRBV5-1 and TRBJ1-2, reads KAGVTQTPRYLIKTRGQQVTLSCSPISGHRSVSWYQQTPGQGLQFLFEYFSETQRNKGNFPGRFSGRQFSNSRSEMNVSTLELGDSALYLCASSLIGRQNNYGYTFGSGTRLTVV.

This chain's CDR3 is CASSLPGTGRDEQYF. CDR3 in DNA: TGTGCCAGCAGTCTTCCCGGGACAGGGCGAGACGAGCAGTACTTC. The chain links TRBV28 to TRBJ2-7, with 9 bases fitting TRBD1. Germline V lookup: CDR1 MDHEN, CDR2 SYDVKM. The V and J ends lost 5 bases and 5 bases, in that order; junction bases with no gene match: 10. The CDR3 loop spans 15 amino acids.